This is a list of T cell receptor beta chains from one sample in a study of blood T cell repertoires in COVID-19. Profiled with immunoSEQ multiplex PCR; TCRdb holds only in-frame clones, not every one. The sample records about 120,000 clones, about 90% being singletons. Sequenced: peripheral blood. The receptors were sampled from a woman aged 65 to 85 with acute or convalescent COVID-19. The CDR3 runs from the conserved cysteine through the conserved F or W. A D gene is named only where the DNA matches it firmly. Size values are once, few and many counts, or a class for expanded clones, and some rows have none.

V gene: TRBV4-1
clone size: once
D gene: .
J gene: TRBJ1-5
CDR3 protein: CASSQHIVDSYQPQHF
CDR3 DNA: TGCGCCAGCAGCCAACATATCGTGGACAGTTATCAGCCCCAGCATTTT

V gene: TRBV11-2
clone size: .
D gene: .
J gene: TRBJ1-3
CDR3 protein: CASSRLGIRFGSGNTIYF
CDR3 DNA: TGTGCCAGCAGCCGGCTCGGGATAAGATTCGGGTCTGGAAACACCATATATTTT

V gene: TRBV7-9
clone size: .
D gene: .
J gene: TRBJ2-1
CDR3 protein: CASSLVERGEQFF
CDR3 DNA: TGTGCCAGCAGTCTGGTCGAGCGTGGGGAGCAGTTCTTC

V gene: TRBV6-6
clone size: .
D gene: .
J gene: TRBJ1-6
CDR3 protein: CASSYSGLDSPLHF
CDR3 DNA: TGTGCCAGCAGTTACTCGGGCTTGGATTCACCCCTCCACTTT

V gene: TRBV19
clone size: once
D gene: .
J gene: TRBJ1-3
CDR3 protein: CASSPYVSGAGNTIYF
CDR3 DNA: TGTGCCAGTAGCCCCTACGTGTCGGGGGCTGGAAACACCATATATTTT

V gene: TRBV28
clone size: .
D gene: TRBD1
J gene: TRBJ1-5
CDR3 protein: CASSPRGAGQPQHF
CDR3 DNA: TGTGCCAGCAGCCCCAGGGGGGCAGGTCAGCCCCAGCATTTT

V gene: TRBV19
clone size: .
D gene: .
J gene: TRBJ1-5
CDR3 protein: CASRTRRGSYSNQPQHF
CDR3 DNA: TGTGCCAGTAGAACGCGTCGGGGGTCATATAGCAATCAGCCCCAGCATTTT

V gene: TRBV29-1
clone size: once
D gene: .
J gene: TRBJ1-2
CDR3 protein: CSVDVQGNGYTF
CDR3 DNA: TGCAGCGTTGATGTCCAGGGCAATGGCTACACCTTC

V gene: TRBV29-1
clone size: .
D gene: .
J gene: TRBJ2-1
CDR3 protein: CSVSTGQYNEQFF
CDR3 DNA: TGCAGCGTTTCTACCGGACAATACAATGAGCAGTTCTTC

V gene: TRBV14
clone size: .
D gene: .
J gene: TRBJ2-2
CDR3 protein: CASSLAGDGYRALFF
CDR3 DNA: TGTGCCAGCAGCCTTGCCGGGGATGGCTATAGGGCGCTGTTTTTT

V gene: TRBV27
clone size: few
D gene: .
J gene: TRBJ1-5
CDR3 protein: CATRPRGGGQPQHF
CDR3 DNA: TGTGCCACGCGACCTAGGGGGGGCGGTCAGCCCCAGCATTTT

V gene: TRBV5-6
clone size: .
D gene: TRBD1
J gene: TRBJ1-1
CDR3 protein: CASSWRTGGNSAFF
CDR3 DNA: TGTGCCAGCAGCTGGCGGACAGGGGGCAATTCGGCTTTCTTT

V gene: TRBV6-5
clone size: few
D gene: .
J gene: TRBJ2-7
CDR3 protein: CASSNLPAYEQYF
CDR3 DNA: TGTGCCAGCAGTAACCTTCCAGCCTACGAGCAGTACTTC

V gene: TRBV5-1
clone size: .
D gene: TRBD1
J gene: TRBJ1-6
CDR3 protein: CASSAGQDDSPLHF
CDR3 DNA: TGCGCCAGCAGCGCCGGACAGGACGATTCACCCCTCCACTTT

V gene: TRBV28
clone size: .
D gene: TRBD1
J gene: TRBJ1-2
CDR3 protein: CASSSPGQGVRIGYTF
CDR3 DNA: TGTGCCAGCAGTTCACCGGGACAGGGGGTAAGAATTGGCTACACCTTC

V gene: TRBV30
clone size: .
D gene: .
J gene: TRBJ1-5
CDR3 protein: CAWSGYRVGQPQHF
CDR3 DNA: TGTGCCTGGAGTGGGTACAGGGTCGGTCAGCCCCAGCATTTT

V gene: TRBV18
clone size: few
D gene: .
J gene: TRBJ1-1
CDR3 protein: CASSQDRSNTEAFF
CDR3 DNA: TGTGCCAGCTCTCAAGACAGGTCGAACACTGAAGCTTTCTTT

V gene: TRBV2
clone size: .
D gene: TRBD2
J gene: TRBJ2-2
CDR3 protein: CASSGTSGRHTGELFF
CDR3 DNA: TGTGCCAGCAGTGGGACTAGCGGACGCCACACCGGGGAGCTGTTTTTT

V gene: TRBV7-9
clone size: once
D gene: TRBD1
J gene: TRBJ1-1
CDR3 protein: CASSSQPGQGIEAFF
CDR3 DNA: TGTGCCAGCAGCTCCCAACCGGGACAGGGGATTGAAGCTTTCTTT

V gene: TRBV7-3
clone size: .
D gene: TRBD2
J gene: TRBJ2-1
CDR3 protein: CASSPGGGPYNEQFF
CDR3 DNA: TGTGCCAGCAGCCCCGGGGGGGGGCCCTACAATGAGCAGTTCTTC

V gene: TRBV19
clone size: .
D gene: .
J gene: TRBJ1-2
CDR3 protein: CASSRGLGGNGYTF
CDR3 DNA: TGTGCCAGTAGCCGTGGTTTGGGGGGTAATGGCTACACCTTC

V gene: TRBV5-1
clone size: once
D gene: .
J gene: TRBJ2-2
CDR3 protein: CASSLGTDREGELFF
CDR3 DNA: TGCGCCAGCAGCTTGGGCACAGACCGGGAAGGGGAGCTGTTTTTT

V gene: TRBV30
clone size: .
D gene: TRBD1
J gene: TRBJ1-6
CDR3 protein: CAWASRTGQSPLHF
CDR3 DNA: TGTGCCTGGGCCTCCCGGACAGGGCAATCACCCCTCCACTTT

V gene: TRBV5-4
clone size: .
D gene: TRBD2
J gene: TRBJ2-7
CDR3 protein: CASSRGLASSYEQYF
CDR3 DNA: TGTGCCAGCAGCAGGGGACTAGCTTCCTCCTACGAGCAGTACTTC

V gene: TRBV2
clone size: .
D gene: .
J gene: TRBJ1-2
CDR3 protein: CASVVAGYGYTF
CDR3 DNA: TGTGCCAGCGTGGTCGCCGGCTATGGCTACACCTTC

V gene: TRBV12-3/TRBV12-4
clone size: .
D gene: .
J gene: TRBJ2-3
CDR3 protein: CASSKLIGDTQYF
CDR3 DNA: TGTGCCAGCAGTAAATTAATCGGAGATACGCAGTATTTT

V gene: TRBV30
clone size: .
D gene: .
J gene: TRBJ2-1
CDR3 protein: CAWSRDTQSNEQFF
CDR3 DNA: TGTGCCTGGAGTAGAGACACCCAATCCAATGAGCAGTTCTTC

V gene: TRBV28
clone size: .
D gene: .
J gene: TRBJ1-2
CDR3 protein: CATRDPGDVGYTF
CDR3 DNA: TGTGCCACACGGGATCCTGGCGATGTAGGCTACACCTTC

V gene: TRBV6-5
clone size: .
D gene: TRBD1
J gene: TRBJ1-2
CDR3 protein: CASRPPGGWYGYTF
CDR3 DNA: TGTGCCAGCAGACCTCCAGGGGGCTGGTATGGCTACACCTTC

V gene: TRBV11-2
clone size: .
D gene: .
J gene: TRBJ2-1
CDR3 protein: CASSQISGTIEQFF
CDR3 DNA: TGTGCCAGCAGCCAGATTAGCGGCACAATTGAGCAGTTCTTC

V gene: TRBV24-1
clone size: .
D gene: .
J gene: TRBJ2-2
CDR3 protein: CAASEGWETGELFF
CDR3 DNA: TGTGCCGCCAGTGAGGGATGGGAGACCGGGGAGCTGTTTTTT

V gene: TRBV5-1
clone size: .
D gene: TRBD1
J gene: TRBJ2-5
CDR3 protein: CASSSHRGIPQETQYF
CDR3 DNA: TGCGCCAGCAGCTCCCACAGGGGGATTCCTCAAGAGACCCAGTACTTC

V gene: TRBV5-4
clone size: .
D gene: TRBD1
J gene: TRBJ1-2
CDR3 protein: CASSFKTGLVAGYTF
CDR3 DNA: TGTGCCAGCAGCTTCAAGACAGGGTTAGTTGCTGGCTACACCTTC

V gene: TRBV15
clone size: .
D gene: TRBD2
J gene: TRBJ2-7
CDR3 protein: CATSRDGGGEDEQYF
CDR3 DNA: TGTGCCACCAGCAGAGACGGCGGGGGGGAGGACGAGCAGTACTTC

V gene: TRBV6-2/TRBV6-3
clone size: .
D gene: .
J gene: TRBJ1-5
CDR3 protein: CASNPRTGGKGQPQHF
CDR3 DNA: TGTGCCAGCAACCCCAGAACCGGGGGAAAGGGTCAGCCCCAGCATTTT

V gene: TRBV11-2
clone size: few
D gene: TRBD1
J gene: TRBJ2-7
CDR3 protein: CASSLADRDLGEQYF
CDR3 DNA: TGTGCCAGCAGCTTAGCGGACAGGGATCTGGGCGAGCAGTACTTC

V gene: TRBV7-3
clone size: .
D gene: TRBD1
J gene: TRBJ2-1
CDR3 protein: CASSRDSPAYNEQFF
CDR3 DNA: TGTGCCAGCAGCCGGGACAGCCCCGCATACAATGAGCAGTTCTTC

V gene: TRBV28
clone size: .
D gene: .
J gene: TRBJ1-5
CDR3 protein: CASSLGSRGSEPQHF
CDR3 DNA: TGTGCCAGCAGTTTAGGTTCAAGGGGATCAGAACCCCAGCATTTT

V gene: TRBV11-2
clone size: few
D gene: .
J gene: TRBJ1-1
CDR3 protein: CASSPQFNTEAFF
CDR3 DNA: TGTGCCAGCAGCCCCCAGTTTAACACTGAAGCTTTCTTT

V gene: TRBV6-5
clone size: .
D gene: .
J gene: TRBJ1-4
CDR3 protein: CASSYGGSNEKLFF
CDR3 DNA: TGTGCCAGCAGTTACGGGGGGTCTAATGAAAAACTGTTTTTT

V gene: TRBV28
clone size: .
D gene: .
J gene: TRBJ1-6
CDR3 protein: CASTTPDFSYNSPLHF
CDR3 DNA: TGTGCCAGCACCACGCCGGACTTCTCCTATAATTCACCCCTCCACTTT

V gene: TRBV6-6
clone size: .
D gene: .
J gene: TRBJ1-2
CDR3 protein: CASSYSGREGGYTF
CDR3 DNA: TGTGCCAGCAGTTACTCGGGCAGGGAGGGTGGCTACACCTTC

V gene: TRBV7-9
clone size: .
D gene: TRBD2
J gene: TRBJ2-5
CDR3 protein: CASSSVGTSGGLETQYF
CDR3 DNA: TGTGCCAGCAGCTCCGTCGGGACTAGCGGGGGGTTGGAGACCCAGTACTTC

V gene: TRBV27
clone size: .
D gene: .
J gene: TRBJ1-5
CDR3 protein: CASSPRGLEPQHF
CDR3 DNA: TGTGCCAGCAGTCCCAGGGGCTTAGAGCCCCAGCATTTT

V gene: TRBV6-1
clone size: .
D gene: .
J gene: TRBJ1-6
CDR3 protein: CASSEIAGGPSQSPLHF
CDR3 DNA: TGTGCCAGCAGTGAAATAGCGGGGGGACCCTCGCAGTCACCCCTCCACTTT